This T cell receptor beta chain came from a study of T cell changes during pregnancy in multiple sclerosis. This table comes from immunoSEQ multiplex PCR, and its TCRdb copy is limited to in-frame clones, with some not included. The sample records roughly 42,000 clones, 80% to 90% being singletons. Note on this clone: Germline and junction disagree at one end, which may indicate a read error.

This sequence was found in a female donor with multiple sclerosis, enrolled in a pregnancy study. This sample comprised CD4+ T cells from peripheral blood mononuclear cells, obtained in the first trimester of pregnancy.

The CDR3 reads CASSSGVTGELFF. In DNA, the CDR3 is TGTGCTAGCAGCTCTGGAGTCACCGGGGAGCTGTTTTTT. The chain uses TRBV7-7 and TRBJ2-2, with D hard to call. Germline lookup yields CDR1 SSHAT and CDR2 FNYEAQ (reference sequence). This CDR3 comprises 13 residues. Full variable domain (missing parts from reference TRBV7-7 and TRBJ2-2): GAGVSQSPRYKVTKRGQDVTLRCDPISSHATLYWYQQALGQGPEFLTYFNYEAQPDKSGLPSDRFSAERPEGSISTLTIQRTEQRDSAMYRCASSSGVTGELFFGEGSRLTVL.